Only one count was recorded for the clone carrying this T cell receptor beta chain. Germline CDR1 is MDHEN and CDR2 is SYDVKM. V lost 6 bases, J lost 4 bases, and 15 bases lay in between. The CDR3 is 14 residues long. The data are from a study of shared T cell receptors in the human thymus. This table comes from immunoSEQ multiplex PCR, and its TCRdb copy is limited to in-frame clones, with some not included. The sample yields some 640,000 clones, approximately 87% seen once. Another study also made use of these data, one on human thymus T cells. Per that study: The source of the thymus tissue was resections taken during corrective heart surgery. Biased V and J segment usage appeared in thymus and peripheral blood. Related research found strongly overlapping thymic repertoires in unrelated individuals.

The sequencing input was thymocytes. The source of this sequence is a boy under two years old with a congenital heart defect. The chain links TRBV28 to TRBJ1-1; maybe TRBD1 (6 bases). The CDR3 DNA reads TGTGCCAGCAGGGTCCCCTCCAGGGGCACTGAAGCTTTCTTT. As protein: CASRVPSRGTEAFF.